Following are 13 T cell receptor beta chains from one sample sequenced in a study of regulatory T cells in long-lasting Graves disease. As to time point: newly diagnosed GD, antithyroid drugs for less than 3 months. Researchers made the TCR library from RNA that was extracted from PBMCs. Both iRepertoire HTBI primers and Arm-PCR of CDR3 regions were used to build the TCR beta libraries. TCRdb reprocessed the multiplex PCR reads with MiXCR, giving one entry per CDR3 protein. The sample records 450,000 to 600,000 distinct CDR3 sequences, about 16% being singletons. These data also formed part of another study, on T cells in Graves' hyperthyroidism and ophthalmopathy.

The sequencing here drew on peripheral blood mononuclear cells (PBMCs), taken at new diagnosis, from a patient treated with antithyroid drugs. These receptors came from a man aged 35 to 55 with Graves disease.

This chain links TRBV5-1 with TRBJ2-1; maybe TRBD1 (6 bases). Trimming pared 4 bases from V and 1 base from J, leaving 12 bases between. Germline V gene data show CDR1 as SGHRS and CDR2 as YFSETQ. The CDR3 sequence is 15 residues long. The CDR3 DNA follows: TGCGCCAGCAGCCCAGAGGGGGTATCCTACAATGAGCAGTTCTTC. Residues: CASSPEGVSYNEQFF.

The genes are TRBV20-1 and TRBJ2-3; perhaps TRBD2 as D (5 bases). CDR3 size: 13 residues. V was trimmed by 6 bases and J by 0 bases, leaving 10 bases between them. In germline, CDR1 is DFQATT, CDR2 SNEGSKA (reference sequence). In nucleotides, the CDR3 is TGCAGTGCCCGCTGGACTAGCACAGATACGCAGTATTTT. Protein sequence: CSARWTSTDTQYF.

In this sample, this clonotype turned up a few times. Here the CDR3 reads CASSSIPYNEQFF. The DNA for the CDR3 is TGTGCCAGCAGCAGCATTCCTTACAATGAGCAGTTCTTC. The chain joins TRBV6-1 to TRBJ2-1, with unresolved D. This CDR3 is built from 13 residues. Germline lookup yields CDR1 MNHNS and CDR2 SASEGT. Trimming pared 6 bases from V and 4 bases from J, leaving 10 bases between.

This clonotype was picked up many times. CDR3 protein: CASSFGLAASQETQYF. CDR3 DNA sequence: TGTGCCAGCAGCTTTGGACTAGCGGCTAGCCAAGAGACCCAGTACTTC. The chain recombines TRBV2 with TRBJ2-5; the match to TRBD2 covers 10 bases. The V and J ends lost 6 bases and 1 base, in that order; junction bases with no gene match: 8. Germline CDR1 is SNHLY and CDR2 is FYNNEI. The CDR3 has 16 amino acids.

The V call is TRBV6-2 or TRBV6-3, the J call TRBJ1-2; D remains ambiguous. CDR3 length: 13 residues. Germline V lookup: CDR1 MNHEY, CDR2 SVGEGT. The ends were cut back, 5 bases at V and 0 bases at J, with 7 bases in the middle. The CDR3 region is CASSDTANYGYTF. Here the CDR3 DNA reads TGTGCCAGCAGTGACACCGCTAACTATGGCTACACCTTC.

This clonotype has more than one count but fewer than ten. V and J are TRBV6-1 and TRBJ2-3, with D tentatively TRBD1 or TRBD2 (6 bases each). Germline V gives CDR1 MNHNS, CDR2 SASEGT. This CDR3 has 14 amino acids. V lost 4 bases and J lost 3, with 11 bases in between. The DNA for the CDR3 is TGTGCCAGCAGTGTCGGGGGCACAACAGATACGCAGTATTTT. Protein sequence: CASSVGGTTDTQYF.

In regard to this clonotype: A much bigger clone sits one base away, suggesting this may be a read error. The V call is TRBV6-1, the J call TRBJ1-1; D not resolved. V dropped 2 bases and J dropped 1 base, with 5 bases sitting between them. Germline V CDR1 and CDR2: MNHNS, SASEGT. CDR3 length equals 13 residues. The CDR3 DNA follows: TGTGCCAGCAGTGAAATGAGGAACACTGAAGCTTTCTTT. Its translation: CASSEMRNTEAFF.

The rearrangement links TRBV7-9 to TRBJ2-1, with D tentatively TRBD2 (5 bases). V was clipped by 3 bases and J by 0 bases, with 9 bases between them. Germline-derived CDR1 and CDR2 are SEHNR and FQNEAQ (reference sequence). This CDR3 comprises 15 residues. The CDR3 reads CASSFTAVSYNEQFF. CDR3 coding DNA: TGTGCCAGCAGCTTTACAGCGGTCTCCTACAATGAGCAGTTCTTC.

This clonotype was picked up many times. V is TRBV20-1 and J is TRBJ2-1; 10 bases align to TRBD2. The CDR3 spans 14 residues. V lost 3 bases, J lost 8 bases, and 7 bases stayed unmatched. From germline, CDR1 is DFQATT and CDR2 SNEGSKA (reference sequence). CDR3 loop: CSARGAGGRDEQFF. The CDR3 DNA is TGCAGTGCTAGGGGAGCGGGAGGGAGAGATGAGCAGTTCTTC.

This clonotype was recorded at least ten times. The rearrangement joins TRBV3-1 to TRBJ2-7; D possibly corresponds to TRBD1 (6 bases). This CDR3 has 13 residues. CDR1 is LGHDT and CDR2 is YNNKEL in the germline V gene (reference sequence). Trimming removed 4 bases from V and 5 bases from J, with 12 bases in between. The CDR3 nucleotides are TGTGCCAGCAGCCTCTGGACAGTTGACGAGCAGTACTTC. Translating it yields CASSLWTVDEQYF.

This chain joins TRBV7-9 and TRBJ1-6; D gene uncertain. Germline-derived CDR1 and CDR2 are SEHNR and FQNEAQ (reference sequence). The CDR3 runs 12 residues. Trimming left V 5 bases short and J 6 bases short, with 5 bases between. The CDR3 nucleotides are TGTGCCAGCAGCGCACTTAATTCACCCCTCCACTTT. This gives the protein CASSALNSPLHF.

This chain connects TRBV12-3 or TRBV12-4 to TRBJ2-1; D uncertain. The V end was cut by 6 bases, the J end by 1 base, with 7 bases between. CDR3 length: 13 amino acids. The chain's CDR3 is CASRWGSYNEQFF. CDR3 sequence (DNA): TGTGCCAGCAGGTGGGGTTCCTACAATGAGCAGTTCTTC.

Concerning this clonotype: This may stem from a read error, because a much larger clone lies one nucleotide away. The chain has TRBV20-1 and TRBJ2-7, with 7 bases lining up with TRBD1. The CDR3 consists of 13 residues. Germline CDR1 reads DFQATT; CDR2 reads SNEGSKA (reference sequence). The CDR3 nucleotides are TGCAATGTAAGATCCCCGACAGGGTACGAGCAGTACTTC. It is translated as CNVRSPTGYEQYF.